This T cell receptor beta chain derives from a study of cytomegalovirus exposure and HLA in healthy donors. Study-wide background: Findings of an earlier analysis included roughly 110 million unique TCR beta sequences from some 180 million T cells.

The trim removed 5 bases at V and 3 bases at J, leaving 5 bases unmatched. The CDR3 has 14 amino acids. Germline V CDR1 and CDR2: SGHTA, FQGTGA. Findings of the study overall: An analysis that was carried out later associated 15,000 to 20,000 TCR beta sequences with HLA alleles at 0.05 false discovery rate. Excluded were some V segments that proved indistinguishable, including TRBV6-2 and TRBV6-3.

Details on this clone: What it binds is not known.

Donors in the study were healthy people who gave bone marrow. The PCR used 60 Vbeta and 13 Jbeta primers. Clones were sequenced by immunoSEQ multiplex PCR, and TCRdb holds only the in-frame ones, with some missing. The data contain 150,000 to 200,000 clones, less than 85% of them singletons. The sequence was collected from a middle-aged man in good health and CMV-seronegative. Sequences were obtained from PBMCs. The V and J genes are TRBV7-3 and TRBJ2-3, with 7 bases that match TRBD2. The CDR3 is CASSPGLETDTQYF. CDR3 coding DNA: TGTGCCAGCAGCCCCGGACTAGAGACAGATACGCAGTATTTT.